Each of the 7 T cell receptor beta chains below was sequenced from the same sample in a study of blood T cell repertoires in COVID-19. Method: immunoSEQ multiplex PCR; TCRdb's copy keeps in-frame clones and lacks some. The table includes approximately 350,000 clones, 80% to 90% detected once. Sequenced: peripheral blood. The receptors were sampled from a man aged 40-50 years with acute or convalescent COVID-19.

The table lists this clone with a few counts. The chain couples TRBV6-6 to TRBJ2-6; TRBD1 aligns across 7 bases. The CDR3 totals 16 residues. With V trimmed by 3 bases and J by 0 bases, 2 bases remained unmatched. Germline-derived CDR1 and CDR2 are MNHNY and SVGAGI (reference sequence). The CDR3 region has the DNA TGTGCCAGCAGTTATGCAGGGGGCTCTGGGGCCAACGTCCTGACTTTC. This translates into CASSYAGGSGANVLTF.

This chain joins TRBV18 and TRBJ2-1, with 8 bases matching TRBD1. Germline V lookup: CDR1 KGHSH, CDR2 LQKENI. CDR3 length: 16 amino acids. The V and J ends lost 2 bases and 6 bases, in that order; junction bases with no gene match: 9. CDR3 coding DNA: TGTGCCAGCTCACCAGGTGTCCAGGGGGCGTCCAATGAGCAGTTCTTC. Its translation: CASSPGVQGASNEQFF.

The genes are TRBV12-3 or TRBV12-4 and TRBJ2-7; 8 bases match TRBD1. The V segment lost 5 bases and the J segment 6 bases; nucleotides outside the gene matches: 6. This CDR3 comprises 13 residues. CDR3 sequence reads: CASSGDRGREQYF. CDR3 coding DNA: TGTGCCAGCAGTGGCGACAGGGGTCGCGAGCAGTACTTC.

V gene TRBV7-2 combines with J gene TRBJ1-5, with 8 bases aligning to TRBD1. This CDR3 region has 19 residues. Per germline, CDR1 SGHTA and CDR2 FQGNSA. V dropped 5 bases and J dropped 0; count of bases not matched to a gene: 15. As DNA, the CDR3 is TGTGCCAGCAGCCTAACCGGGACAGGAGTACCTAATAGCAATCAGCCCCAGCATTTT. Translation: CASSLTGTGVPNSNQPQHF.

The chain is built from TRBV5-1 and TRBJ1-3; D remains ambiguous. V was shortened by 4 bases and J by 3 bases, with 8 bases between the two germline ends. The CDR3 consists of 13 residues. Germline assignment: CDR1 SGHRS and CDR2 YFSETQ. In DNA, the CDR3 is TGCGCCAGCAGCCCCTTTAATGGAAACACCATATATTTT. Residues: CASSPFNGNTIYF.

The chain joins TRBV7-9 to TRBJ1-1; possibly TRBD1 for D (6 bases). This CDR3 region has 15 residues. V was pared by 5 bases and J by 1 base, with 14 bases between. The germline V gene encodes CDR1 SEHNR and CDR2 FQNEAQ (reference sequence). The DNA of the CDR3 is TGTGCCAGCAGCGGAAGGACAGTTCAGAACACTGAAGCTTTCTTT. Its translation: CASSGRTVQNTEAFF.

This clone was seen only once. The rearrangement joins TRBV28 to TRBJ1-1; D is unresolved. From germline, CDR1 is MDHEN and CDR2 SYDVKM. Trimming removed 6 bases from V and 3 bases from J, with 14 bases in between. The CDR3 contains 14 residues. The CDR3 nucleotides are TGTGCCAGCAGCTTACGGGTCATGGACACTGAAGCTTTCTTT. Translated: CASSLRVMDTEAFF.